These 4 T cell receptor beta chains were all obtained from the same sample, sequenced in a study of blood T cell repertoires in COVID-19. TCRdb's table, derived via immunoSEQ multiplex PCR, lists solely in-frame clones and lacks some. Of about 190,000 clones listed, 70% to 85% are singletons. Source material: peripheral blood. These receptors originate from a man aged 45 to 65 who had recovered from COVID-19.

The chain couples TRBV11-2 to TRBJ2-1; tentatively, D is TRBD2 (5 bases). Germline V gives CDR1 SGHAT, CDR2 FQNNGV. The CDR3 is 17 amino acids. Trimming left V 1 base short and J 13 bases short, with 26 bases between. The CDR3 region is CASSLALAGRMVLEQFF. As DNA, the CDR3 is TGTGCCAGCAGCTTAGCCCTAGCAGGCCGAATGGTCCTAGAACAGTTCTTC.

The chain is built from TRBV28 and TRBJ2-5; D is unclear. V lost 2 bases to trimming and J lost 3 bases, with 13 bases between them. Germline V CDR1 and CDR2: MDHEN, SYDVKM. There are 15 residues in the CDR3. This CDR3 is CASSLRVGRKETQYF. Written as DNA, the CDR3 is TGTGCCAGCAGTTTACGGGTGGGTCGAAAAGAGACCCAGTACTTC.

The chain links TRBV7-2 to TRBJ2-7, with 8 bases lining up with TRBD1. V lost 5 bases to trimming and J lost 5 bases; unmatched junction nucleotides: 8. Germline CDR1 and CDR2: SGHTA and FQGNSA. The CDR3 runs to 14 residues. CDR3 sequence reads: CASSEDRVSDEQYF. For the CDR3, the DNA is TGTGCCAGCAGCGAGGACAGGGTATCGGACGAGCAGTACTTC.

This clone has just a few counts. In DNA, the CDR3 is TGCAGCGTCGGGACTAGCGGGAAGGGGAGGGGTGAGCAGTTCTTC. It yields the protein CSVGTSGKGRGEQFF. J is TRBJ2-1 and V is TRBV29-1; TRBD2 aligns across 13 bases. Germline V gene data show CDR1 as SQVTM and CDR2 as ANQGSEA. The ends lost 6 bases at V and 9 bases at J; junction bases unmatched: 11. This CDR3 spans 15 amino acids.